Below, 13 T cell receptor beta chains from the same sample are listed, as sequenced in a study of control samples from healthy donors and cancer patients. TCRdb's table, derived via immunoSEQ multiplex PCR, lists solely in-frame clones and lacks some. The table includes about 48,000 clones, nearly 95% detected once. Sequenced input: PBMCs. These receptors were collected from a woman aged 45 to 65 with head and neck cancer.

The V call is TRBV29-1, the J call TRBJ1-2; 12 bases fit TRBD1. Unmatched junction bases numbered 10, after V lost 7 bases and J lost 4 bases. The V gene's germline CDR1 is SQVTM and CDR2 ANQGSEA. The length of the CDR3 is 15 residues. The CDR3 region has the DNA TGCAGCGCCTCGGGACAGGGGGCTCTCTCCTATGGCTACACCTTC. It yields the protein CSASGQGALSYGYTF.

The chain joins TRBV30 to TRBJ2-1; possibly TRBD2 for D (6 bases). Germline V gene lookup returns CDR1 GTSNPN and CDR2 SVGIG (reference sequence). V lost 3 bases to trimming and J lost 0 bases, with 6 bases between them. The CDR3 length is 13 residues. CDR3 residues: CAWRDYSYNEQFF. CDR3 DNA: TGTGCCTGGAGGGACTACTCCTACAATGAGCAGTTCTTC.

This clone has a single count. The chain joins TRBV28 to TRBJ2-2, with TRBD2 matching 8 bases. The CDR3 is 14 residues long. V shed 5 bases and J 4 bases; nucleotides not matched to a gene: 3. Per germline, CDR1 MDHEN and CDR2 SYDVKM. The CDR3 protein is CASSEGLVTGELFF. CDR3 DNA sequence: TGTGCCAGCAGTGAGGGACTAGTCACCGGGGAGCTGTTTTTT.

The J gene is TRBJ1-2, the V gene TRBV7-2, with D unresolved. V was clipped by 1 base and J by 2 bases, with 11 bases between them. This CDR3 contains 15 residues. Germline V CDR1 and CDR2: SGHTA, FQGNSA. In nucleotides, the CDR3 is TGTGCCAGCAGCTTAGTAGGTGGAGGGAACTATGGCTACACCTTC. It is translated as CASSLVGGGNYGYTF.

The chain joins TRBV19 to TRBJ2-7; tentatively, D is TRBD1 (5 bases). V was shortened by 3 bases and J by 2 bases, with 8 bases between the two germline ends. This CDR3 region has 13 residues. CDR1 and CDR2 from the germline V gene are LNHDA and SQIVND (reference sequence). The CDR3 bases are TGTGCCAGTAGTATTGACAGAACCTACGAGCAGTACTTC. This sequence encodes CASSIDRTYEQYF.

This clone showed up just a few times. The chain combines TRBV20-1 with TRBJ2-1, with no clear D. Germline CDR1 and CDR2: DFQATT and SNEGSKA (reference sequence). V gave up 5 bases and J gave up 4 bases, with 3 bases separating them. The CDR3 contains 10 residues. The CDR3 coding sequence is TGCAGTGCTGCTTACAATGAGCAGTTCTTC. Amino acid sequence: CSAAYNEQFF.

The rearrangement links TRBV29-1 to TRBJ2-5; possibly TRBD2 for D (6 bases). This CDR3 has 14 amino acids. Trimming left V 4 bases short and J 5 bases short, with 17 bases between. The germline gives CDR1 SQVTM, CDR2 ANQGSEA. CDR3 DNA sequence: TGCAGCGTTGGGCTTGGCAGGGAGGTTGAGACCCAGTACTTC. This sequence encodes CSVGLGREVETQYF.

The CDR3 region has the DNA TGCGCCAGCAGCTTGGGATCTAGCGGGGGCTTCTACGAGCAGTACTTC. Protein sequence: CASSLGSSGGFYEQYF. V gene TRBV5-1 combines with J gene TRBJ2-7, with 10 bases fitting TRBD2. The CDR3 sequence is 16 residues long. Germline V gives CDR1 SGHRS, CDR2 YFSETQ. Germline trimming cut 0 bases from V and 3 bases from J; bases unmatched to any gene: 6.

This rearrangement joins TRBV6-1 to TRBJ1-2; TRBD1 is a possible D gene (5 bases). Trimming cost V 0 bases and J 8 bases, with 13 bases left between them. Germline V CDR1 and CDR2: MNHNS, SASEGT. The CDR3 length is 14 residues. CDR3 in DNA: TGTGCCAGCAGTGAAGCGCAGGGCCACGGAGGCTACACCTTC. Translating gives CASSEAQGHGGYTF.

The chain employs TRBV21-1 and TRBJ2-1; no DNA check was done on the table's D call, TRBD1. TRBV21-1 is classified as a pseudogene. The CDR3 has 16 amino acids. The CDR3 sequence is CASSKDGDRGPNEQFF. CDR3 coding DNA: TGTGCCAGCAGCAAAGATGGCGACAGGGGGCCGAATGAGCAGTTCTTC.

This chain joins TRBV4-1 and TRBJ1-2; D is unresolved. This CDR3 spans 17 amino acids. V shed 1 base and J shed 6 bases, with 21 bases lying between them. CDR1 is MGHRA, CDR2 YSYEKL, per germline. CDR3 bases: TGCGCCAGCAGCCAAGGGTCAACTGCACCGGGATCGAATGGCTACACCTTC. Translating gives CASSQGSTAPGSNGYTF.

The chain couples TRBV7-2 to TRBJ1-3; 10 bases agree with TRBD1. The CDR3 sequence is 16 residues long. The V segment lost 4 bases and the J segment 3 bases; nucleotides outside the gene matches: 6. The germline V gene encodes CDR1 SGHTA and CDR2 FQGNSA. CDR3 residues: CASSSPGQGNGNTIYF. In nucleotides, the CDR3 is TGTGCCAGCAGCTCCCCGGGACAGGGGAATGGAAACACCATATATTTT.

The genes are TRBV5-1 and TRBJ2-1; TRBD2 matches 7 bases. With V trimmed by 2 bases and J by 3 bases, 5 bases remained unmatched. Germline V lookup: CDR1 SGHRS, CDR2 YFSETQ. The CDR3 runs 15 residues. This chain's CDR3 is CASSFRRDYYNEQFF. The CDR3 coding sequence is TGCGCCAGCAGCTTCCGCCGGGACTACTACAATGAGCAGTTCTTC.